A selection of T cell receptor beta chains follows, all from one sample in a study of T cell responses to AZD1222 COVID-19 vaccine. Generated by immunoSEQ multiplex PCR, the TCRdb table keeps only in-frame clones and is missing some. This repertoire shows fewer than 35,000 clones, approximately 91% found once; its top ten account for 45% to 50%. Here the sequenced sample was peripheral blood, taken on day 0 of AZD1222 vaccination. These receptors were obtained from an adult in good health. The CDR3 runs from the conserved cysteine through the conserved F or W. A D gene is named only where the DNA matches it firmly. Size values are once, few and many counts, or a class for expanded clones, and some rows have none.

v_call	clone_size	j_call	d_call	cdr3_nt	cdr3_aa
TRBV6-1	.	TRBJ1-1	.	TGTGCCAGCAGTGACCGACCTGGGAACACTGAAGCTTTCTTT	CASSDRPGNTEAFF
TRBV12-3/TRBV12-4	.	TRBJ2-7	.	TGTGCCAGCTGTGTTGCAGCCTGCTACGAGCAGTACTTC	CASCVAACYEQYF
TRBV11-2	.	TRBJ2-7	.	TGTGCCAGCAGCCCTCCCGGGACGCCCCCCTACGAGCAGTACTTC	CASSPPGTPPYEQYF
TRBV6-5	.	TRBJ1-2	TRBD1	TGTGCCAGCAGAACAGGGGTCTATGGCTACACCTTC	CASRTGVYGYTF
TRBV12-3/TRBV12-4	.	TRBJ1-2	.	TGTGCCAGCAGTTTAGCGCAGGGGAATGGCTACACCTTC	CASSLAQGNGYTF
TRBV7-9	once	TRBJ1-1	.	TGTGCCAGCAGCGCAAATCCGAACACTGAAGCTTTCTTT	CASSANPNTEAFF
TRBV10-3	.	TRBJ1-6	TRBD1	TGTGCCACCAACAACCCGGGACAGGGCTCCTATAATTCACCCCTCCACTTT	CATNNPGQGSYNSPLHF
TRBV6-2/TRBV6-3	.	TRBJ1-5	.	TGTGCCAGCAGTTACGGCAGGGGCTCCAATCAGCCCCAGCATTTT	CASSYGRGSNQPQHF
TRBV5-1	.	TRBJ1-2	TRBD1	TGCGCCAGCAGAAAGGACAGGGGGGACTATGGCTACACCTTC	CASRKDRGDYGYTF
TRBV5-6	.	TRBJ1-5	.	TGTGCCAGCAGCCTCGGGGAGACTCGGATGAGCAATCAGCCCCAGCATTTT	CASSLGETRMSNQPQHF
TRBV5-8	.	TRBJ1-5	.	TGTGCCAGCAGCTTGGGGCTCTCAGGGGGCAATCAGCCCCAGCATTTT	CASSLGLSGGNQPQHF
TRBV18	.	TRBJ1-5	.	TGTGCCAGCTCACCACCCGGAGGACATCAGCCCCAGCATTTT	CASSPPGGHQPQHF
TRBV7-9	.	TRBJ1-2	TRBD1	TGTGCCAGCAGCACGGACAGGGGCTACGGCTACACCTTC	CASSTDRGYGYTF
TRBV5-4	once	TRBJ2-2	.	TGTGCCAGCAGCTTGGAGAGGTGGGCCACCGGGGAGCTGTTTTTT	CASSLERWATGELFF
TRBV7-2	.	TRBJ1-6	.	TGTGCCAGCAGCTTAGCTGGGGCGGGTAATTCACCCCTCCACTTT	CASSLAGAGNSPLHF
TRBV4-1	.	TRBJ1-2	TRBD1	TGCGCCAGCAGCGCACCCCCCGACAGGGGACACTATGGCTACACCTTC	CASSAPPDRGHYGYTF
TRBV19	.	TRBJ2-2	.	TGTGCCAGTAGTCGGAGTCAGGGAAACACCGGGGAGCTGTTTTTT	CASSRSQGNTGELFF
TRBV15	.	TRBJ2-1	TRBD1	TGTGCCACCAGCAGAGATTCTTCATTGGGGACAGGGAAACAGGATGAGCAGTTCTTC	CATSRDSSLGTGKQDEQFF
TRBV6-5	.	TRBJ1-5	TRBD1	TGTGCCAGCAGTTTCCGACAGGGCTATCAGCCCCAGCATTTT	CASSFRQGYQPQHF
TRBV29-1	.	TRBJ1-1	.	TGCAGCGTTCAGACAGGTGTGAACACTGAAGCTTTCTTT	CSVQTGVNTEAFF
TRBV10-2	.	TRBJ2-3	.	TGCGCCAGTTGGGACTCAACGCAGTATTTT	CASWDSTQYF
TRBV30	.	TRBJ1-5	TRBD1	TGTGCCTGGATGGGACAGGGTGATGGTCAGCCCCAGCATTTT	CAWMGQGDGQPQHF
TRBV9	.	TRBJ2-1	.	TGTGCCAGCACGGAGGAGGGGAGCTCCTACAATGAGCAGTTCTTC	CASTEEGSSYNEQFF
TRBV5-4	.	TRBJ2-2	TRBD2	TGTGCCAGCAGCGCCGGACTAGCGGGAGGCACCGGGGAGCTGTTTTTT	CASSAGLAGGTGELFF